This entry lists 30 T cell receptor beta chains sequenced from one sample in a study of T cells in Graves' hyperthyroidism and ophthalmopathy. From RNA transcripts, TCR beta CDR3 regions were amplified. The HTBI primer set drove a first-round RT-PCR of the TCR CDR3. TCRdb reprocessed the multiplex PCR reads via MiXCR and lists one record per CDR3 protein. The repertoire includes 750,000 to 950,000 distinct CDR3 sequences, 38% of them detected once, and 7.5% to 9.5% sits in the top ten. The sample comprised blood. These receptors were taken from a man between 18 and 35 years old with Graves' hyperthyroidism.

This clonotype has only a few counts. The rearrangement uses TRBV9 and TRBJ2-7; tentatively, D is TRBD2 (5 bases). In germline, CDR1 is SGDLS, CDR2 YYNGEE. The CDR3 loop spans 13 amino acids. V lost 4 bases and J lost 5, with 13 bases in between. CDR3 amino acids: CASSYRNGDEQYF. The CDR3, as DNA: TGTGCCAGCAGCTATAGGAACGGGGACGAGCAGTACTTC.

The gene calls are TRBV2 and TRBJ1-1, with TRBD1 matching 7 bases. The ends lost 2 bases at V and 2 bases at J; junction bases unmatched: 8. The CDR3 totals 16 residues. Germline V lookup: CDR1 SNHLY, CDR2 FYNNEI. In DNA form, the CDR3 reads TGTGCCAGCAGTGAAACCCGGGACAGTTTTAACACTGAAGCTTTCTTT. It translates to CASSETRDSFNTEAFF. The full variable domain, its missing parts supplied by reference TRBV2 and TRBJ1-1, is EPEVTQTPSHQVTQMGQEVILRCVPISNHLYFYWYRQILGQKVEFLVSFYNNEISEKSEIFDDQFSVERPDGSNFTLKIRSTKLEDSAMYFCASSETRDSFNTEAFFGQGTRLTVV.

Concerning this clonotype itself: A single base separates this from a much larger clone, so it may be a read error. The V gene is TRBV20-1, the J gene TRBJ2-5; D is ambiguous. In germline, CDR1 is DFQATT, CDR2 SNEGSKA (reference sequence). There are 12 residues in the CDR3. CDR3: CSATGRQGTQYF. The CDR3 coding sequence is TGCAGTGCTACAGGACGCCAAGGGACCCAGTACTTC.

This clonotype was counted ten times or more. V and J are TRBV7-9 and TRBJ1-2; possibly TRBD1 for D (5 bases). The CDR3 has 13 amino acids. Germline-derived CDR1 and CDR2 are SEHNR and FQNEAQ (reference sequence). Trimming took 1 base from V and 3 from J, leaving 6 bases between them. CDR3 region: CASSLGGDYGYTF. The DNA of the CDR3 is TGTGCCAGCAGCTTAGGGGGGGACTATGGCTACACCTTC. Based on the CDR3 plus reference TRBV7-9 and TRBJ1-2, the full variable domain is DTGVSQNPRHKITKRGQNVTFRCDPISEHNRLYWYRQTLGQGPEFLTYFQNEAQLEKSRLLSDRFSAERPKGSFSTLEIQRTEQGDSAMYLCASSLGGDYGYTFGSGTRLTVV.

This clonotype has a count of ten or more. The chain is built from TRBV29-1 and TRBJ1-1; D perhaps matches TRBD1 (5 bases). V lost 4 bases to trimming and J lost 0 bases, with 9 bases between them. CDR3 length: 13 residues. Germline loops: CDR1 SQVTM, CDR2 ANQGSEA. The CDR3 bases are TGCAGCGTTGTCGGACAACTGAACACTGAAGCTTTCTTT. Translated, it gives CSVVGQLNTEAFF.

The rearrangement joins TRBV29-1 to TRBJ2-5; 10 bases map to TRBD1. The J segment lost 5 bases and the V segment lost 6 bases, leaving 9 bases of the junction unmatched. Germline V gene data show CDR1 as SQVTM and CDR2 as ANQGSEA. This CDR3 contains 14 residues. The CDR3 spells CSVAQTGGLETQYF. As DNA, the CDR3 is TGCAGCGTAGCTCAGACAGGGGGCTTGGAGACCCAGTACTTC.

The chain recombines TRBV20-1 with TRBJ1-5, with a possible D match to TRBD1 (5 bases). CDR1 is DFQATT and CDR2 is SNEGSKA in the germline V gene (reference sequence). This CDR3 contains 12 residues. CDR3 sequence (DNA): TGCAGCGTGGGGGGGGGTATTCAGCCCCAGCATTTT. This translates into CSVGGGIQPQHF.

This CDR3 reads CASSSRATGNQPQHF. The CDR3 DNA sequence: TGTGCCAGCAGTTCGAGGGCAACGGGCAATCAGCCCCAGCATTTT. This chain links TRBV6-1 with TRBJ1-5; D call uncertain. V lost 5 bases and J 2 bases, leaving 13 bases between the germline ends. Germline V lookup: CDR1 MNHNS, CDR2 SASEGT. This CDR3 region has 15 residues.

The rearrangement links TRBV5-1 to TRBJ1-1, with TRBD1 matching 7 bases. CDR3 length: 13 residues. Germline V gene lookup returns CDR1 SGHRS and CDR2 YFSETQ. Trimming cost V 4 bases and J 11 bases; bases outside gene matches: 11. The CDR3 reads CASSDLEGARAFF. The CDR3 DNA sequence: TGCGCCAGCAGCGACCTAGAGGGGGCGCGGGCTTTCTTT.

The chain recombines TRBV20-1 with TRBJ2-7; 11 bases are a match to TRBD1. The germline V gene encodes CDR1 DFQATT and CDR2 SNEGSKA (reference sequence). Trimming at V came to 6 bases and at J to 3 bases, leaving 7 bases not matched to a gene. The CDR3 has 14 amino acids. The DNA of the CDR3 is TGCAGTGCGCCGAGGACAGGGGGCAGCTACGAGCAGTACTTC. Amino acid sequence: CSAPRTGGSYEQYF.

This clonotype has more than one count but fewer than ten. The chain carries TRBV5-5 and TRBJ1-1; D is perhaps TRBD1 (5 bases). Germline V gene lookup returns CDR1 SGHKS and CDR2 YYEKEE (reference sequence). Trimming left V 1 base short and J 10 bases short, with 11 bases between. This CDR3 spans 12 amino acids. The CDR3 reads CASSLRQGPAFF. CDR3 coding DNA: TGTGCCAGCAGCTTGAGGCAGGGCCCAGCTTTCTTT.

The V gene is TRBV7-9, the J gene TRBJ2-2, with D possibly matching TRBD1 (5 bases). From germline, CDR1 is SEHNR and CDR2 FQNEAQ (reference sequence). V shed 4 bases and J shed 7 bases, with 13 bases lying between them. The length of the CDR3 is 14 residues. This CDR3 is CASSSSGYYGELFF. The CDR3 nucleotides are TGTGCCAGCAGCTCCTCAGGGTATTACGGGGAGCTGTTTTTT.

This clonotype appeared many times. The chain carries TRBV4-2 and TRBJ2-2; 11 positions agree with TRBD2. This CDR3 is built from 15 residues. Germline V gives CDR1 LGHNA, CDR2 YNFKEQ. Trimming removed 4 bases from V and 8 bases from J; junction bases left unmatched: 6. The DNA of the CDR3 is TGTGCCAGCAGCCTAGCGGGGGGGCCAGGGGGGGAGCTGTTTTTT. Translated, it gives CASSLAGGPGGELFF.

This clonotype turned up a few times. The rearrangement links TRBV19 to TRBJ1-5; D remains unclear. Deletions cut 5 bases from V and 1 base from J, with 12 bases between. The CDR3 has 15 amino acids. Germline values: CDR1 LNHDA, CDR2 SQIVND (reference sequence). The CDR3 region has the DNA TGTGCCAGTAGTGGGGAAAGGGCCAGCAATCAGCCCCAGCATTTT. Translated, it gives CASSGERASNQPQHF.

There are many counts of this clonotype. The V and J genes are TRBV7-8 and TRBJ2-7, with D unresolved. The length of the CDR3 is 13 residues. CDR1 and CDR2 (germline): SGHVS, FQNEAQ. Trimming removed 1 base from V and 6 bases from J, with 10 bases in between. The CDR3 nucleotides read TGTGCCAGCAGCTTAGGGGGTTCTCTCGAGCAGTACTTC. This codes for CASSLGGSLEQYF.

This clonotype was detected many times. CDR3 protein: CSATTETGLRNQPQHF. Written as DNA, the CDR3 is TGCAGTGCTACGACTGAGACAGGGCTTAGGAATCAGCCCCAGCATTTT. The chain is built from TRBV20-1 and TRBJ1-5; 7 bases agree with TRBD1. There are 16 residues in the CDR3. In germline, CDR1 is DFQATT, CDR2 SNEGSKA (reference sequence). V lost 4 bases, J lost 4 bases, and 13 bases stayed unmatched.

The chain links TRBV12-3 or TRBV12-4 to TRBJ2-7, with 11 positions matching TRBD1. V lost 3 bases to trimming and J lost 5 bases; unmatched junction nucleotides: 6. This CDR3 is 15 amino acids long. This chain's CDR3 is CASSFSRDRGNEQYF. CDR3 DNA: TGTGCCAGCAGTTTCTCCCGGGACAGGGGGAACGAGCAGTACTTC.

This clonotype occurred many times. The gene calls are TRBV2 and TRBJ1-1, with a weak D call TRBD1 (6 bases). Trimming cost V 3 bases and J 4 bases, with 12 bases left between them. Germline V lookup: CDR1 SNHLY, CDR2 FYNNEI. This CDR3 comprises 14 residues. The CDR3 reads CASSEAGAGTEAFF. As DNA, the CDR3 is TGTGCCAGCAGTGAGGCGGGGGCGGGCACTGAAGCTTTCTTT.

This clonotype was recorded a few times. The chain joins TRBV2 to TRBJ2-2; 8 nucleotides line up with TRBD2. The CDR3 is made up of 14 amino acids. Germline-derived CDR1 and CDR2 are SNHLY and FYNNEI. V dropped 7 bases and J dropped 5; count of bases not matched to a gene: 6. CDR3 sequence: CASKAGGFTGELFF. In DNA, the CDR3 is TGTGCCAGCAAGGCGGGAGGTTTTACCGGGGAGCTGTTTTTT.

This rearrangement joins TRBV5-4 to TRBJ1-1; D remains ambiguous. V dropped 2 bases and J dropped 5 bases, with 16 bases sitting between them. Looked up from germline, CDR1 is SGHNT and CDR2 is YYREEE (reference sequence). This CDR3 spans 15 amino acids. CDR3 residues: CASSLGRTGGTEAFF. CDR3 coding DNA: TGTGCCAGCAGCTTAGGTCGAACGGGCGGGACTGAAGCTTTCTTT.

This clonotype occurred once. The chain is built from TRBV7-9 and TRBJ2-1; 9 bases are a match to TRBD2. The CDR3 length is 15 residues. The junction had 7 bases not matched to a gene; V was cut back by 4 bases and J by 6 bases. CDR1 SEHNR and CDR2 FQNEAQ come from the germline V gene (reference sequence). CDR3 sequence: CASSWASGMGNEQFF. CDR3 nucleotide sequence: TGTGCCAGCAGCTGGGCTAGCGGGATGGGCAATGAGCAGTTCTTC. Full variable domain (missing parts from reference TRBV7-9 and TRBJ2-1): DTGVSQNPRHKITKRGQNVTFRCDPISEHNRLYWYRQTLGQGPEFLTYFQNEAQLEKSRLLSDRFSAERPKGSFSTLEIQRTEQGDSAMYLCASSWASGMGNEQFFGPGTRLTVL.

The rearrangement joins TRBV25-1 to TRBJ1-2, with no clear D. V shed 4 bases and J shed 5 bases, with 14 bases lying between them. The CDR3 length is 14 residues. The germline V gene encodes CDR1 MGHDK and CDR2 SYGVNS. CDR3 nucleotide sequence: TGTGCCAGCAGTGCTATTACAGAAGGATATGGCTACACCTTC. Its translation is CASSAITEGYGYTF.

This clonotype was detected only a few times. CDR3 loop: CASSRLGQRRAGNTIYF. CDR3 DNA sequence: TGTGCCAGTAGTAGACTCGGACAGCGGAGGGCTGGAAACACCATATATTTT. This chain uses TRBV19 with TRBJ1-3, with TRBD1 as a possible D gene (6 bases). CDR1 LNHDA and CDR2 SQIVND come from the germline V gene (reference sequence). V gave up 4 bases and J gave up 2 bases, with 18 bases separating them. The CDR3 extends over 17 amino acids. Variable domain in full (rest from reference TRBV19 and TRBJ1-3): DGGITQSPKYLFRKEGQNVTLSCEQNLNHDAMYWYRQDPGQGLRLIYYSQIVNDFQKGDIAEGYSVSREKKESFPLTVTSAQKNPTAFYLCASSRLGQRRAGNTIYFGEGSWLTVV.

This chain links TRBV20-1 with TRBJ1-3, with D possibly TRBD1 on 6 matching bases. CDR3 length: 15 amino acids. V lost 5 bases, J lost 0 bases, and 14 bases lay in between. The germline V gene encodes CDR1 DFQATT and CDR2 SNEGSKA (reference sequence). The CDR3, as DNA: TGCAGTGCTGCGGACAGCGAGAGCTCTGGAAACACCATATATTTT. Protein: CSAADSESSGNTIYF.

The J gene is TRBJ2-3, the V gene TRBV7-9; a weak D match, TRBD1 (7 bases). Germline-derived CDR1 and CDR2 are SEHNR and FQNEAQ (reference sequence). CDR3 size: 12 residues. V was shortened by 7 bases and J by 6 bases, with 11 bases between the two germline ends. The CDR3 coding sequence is TGTGCCAGCACCCCAGGGGGGGATACGCAGTATTTT. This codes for CASTPGGDTQYF.

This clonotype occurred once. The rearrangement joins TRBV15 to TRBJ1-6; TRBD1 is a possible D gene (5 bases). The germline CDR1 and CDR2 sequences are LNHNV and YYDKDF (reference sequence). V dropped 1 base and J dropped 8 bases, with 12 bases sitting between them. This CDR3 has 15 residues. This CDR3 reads CATSRVRGGDSPLHF. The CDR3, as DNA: TGTGCCACCAGCAGAGTAAGGGGAGGGGATTCACCCCTCCACTTT.

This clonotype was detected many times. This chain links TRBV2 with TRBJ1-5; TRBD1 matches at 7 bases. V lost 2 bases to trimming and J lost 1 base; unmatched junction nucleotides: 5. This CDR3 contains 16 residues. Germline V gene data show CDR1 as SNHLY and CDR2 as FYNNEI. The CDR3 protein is CASSETGVSSNQPQHF. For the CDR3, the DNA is TGTGCCAGCAGTGAAACAGGGGTCTCCAGCAATCAGCCCCAGCATTTT.

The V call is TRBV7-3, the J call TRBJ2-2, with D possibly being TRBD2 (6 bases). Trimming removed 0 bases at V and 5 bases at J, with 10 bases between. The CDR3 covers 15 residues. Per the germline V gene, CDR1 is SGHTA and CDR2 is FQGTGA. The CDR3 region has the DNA TGTGCCAGCAGCTTAACGTCCGGGGGTACCGGGGAGCTGTTTTTT. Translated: CASSLTSGGTGELFF.

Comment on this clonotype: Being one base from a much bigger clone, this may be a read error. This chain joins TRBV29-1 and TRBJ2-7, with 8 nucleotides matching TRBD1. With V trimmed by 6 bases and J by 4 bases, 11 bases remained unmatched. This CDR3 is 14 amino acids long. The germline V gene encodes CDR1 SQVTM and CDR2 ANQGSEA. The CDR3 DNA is TGCAGCGTCCAAGCGCTGGACAGGGATTACGAGCAGTACTTC. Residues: CSVQALDRDYEQYF.

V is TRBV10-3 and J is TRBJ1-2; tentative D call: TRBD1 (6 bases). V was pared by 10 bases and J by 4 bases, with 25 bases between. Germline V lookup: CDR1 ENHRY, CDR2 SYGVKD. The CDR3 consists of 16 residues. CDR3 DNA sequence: TGTGCCACAAAAGGGGAAGGTGGGGGCACGGGCTATGGCTACACCTTC. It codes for CATKGEGGGTGYGYTF.